Described below is a single T cell receptor beta chain sequence and its context. Authors' methods: Amplified reference gene primers provided the basis for estimating nucleated cell counts. The protocol was immunoSEQ multiplex PCR, while the TCRdb copy is restricted to in-frame clones and leaves out a portion. The D gene and trimming were derived from the DNA, and the V and J assignments and clone size from that table. The top ten clones hold about a fifth of a sample with some 100,000 clones, approximately 90% of them seen once. This record comes from a study of blood T cell repertoires in COVID-19. Study context: COVID-19 samples, acute and convalescent, were from the United States, Italy and Spain. Sample material is recorded as cDNA or gDNA derived from T cells, B-cell-depleted T cells, or PBMCs.

The CDR3 extends over 14 amino acids. V gave up 2 bases and J gave up 12 bases; unmatched junction bases: 7. Germline lookup yields CDR1 MNHEY and CDR2 SVGAGI. The J gene is TRBJ1-6, the V gene TRBV6-5, with TRBD1 matching 7 bases. The source is a human donor with acute or convalescent COVID-19. The donor label of this sample is uncertain. Material for sequencing was peripheral blood. The CDR3 DNA is TGTGCCAGCAGTTACGGGCAGGGGGAAGGACCCCTCCACTTT. Translation gives CASSYGQGEGPLHF.